Presented here are 19 T cell receptor beta chains from one specimen sequenced in a study of T cells in Graves' hyperthyroidism and ophthalmopathy. RNA transcripts yielded amplified TCR beta CDR3 regions. TCR CDR3 underwent first-round RT-PCR with the HTBI primer set. In TCRdb, the multiplex PCR reads were re-called with MiXCR into one record per CDR3 protein. Among about 740,000 distinct CDR3 sequences listed, approximately 15% were seen once. Sequenced: blood. The receptors were sampled from a woman aged 18-29 years with Graves' hyperthyroidism.

This clonotype was observed at least ten times. The chain is built from TRBV30 and TRBJ1-1, with TRBD1 as a possible D gene (6 bases). The V gene lost 1 base and the J gene lost 1 base, with 7 bases spanning the gap. Germline V gives CDR1 GTSNPN, CDR2 SVGIG (reference sequence). This CDR3 is built from 13 residues. The DNA for the CDR3 is TGTGCCTGGAGTGCGGACAGGAACACTGAAGCTTTCTTT. Translated, it gives CAWSADRNTEAFF. Full variable domain (rest looked up from reference TRBV30 and TRBJ1-1): SQTIHQWPATLVQPVGSPLSLECTVEGTSNPNLYWYRQAAGRGLQLLFYSVGIGQISSEVPQNLSASRPQDRQFILSSKKLLLSDSGFYLCAWSADRNTEAFFGQGTRLTVV.

This sequence joins TRBV4-1 and TRBJ2-2; TRBD2 might be the D (5 bases). The CDR3 is made up of 14 amino acids. V was pared by 1 base and J by 6 bases, with 9 bases between. Germline CDR1 is MGHRA and CDR2 is YSYEKL. The CDR3 DNA is TGCGCCAGCAGCCAAGGGACTCTAGCCGGGGAGCTGTTTTTT. The encoded protein is CASSQGTLAGELFF.

This clonotype has at least ten counts. The chain is built from TRBV6-2 or TRBV6-3 and TRBJ1-1, with D maybe TRBD1 (5 bases). This CDR3 is built from 14 residues. CDR1 and CDR2 (germline): MNHEY, SVGEGT. Between the trimmed V and J ends, which lost 1 base and 1 base, there was a span of 7 bases. The CDR3 bases are TGTGCCAGCAGTTACTATACAGGGAACACTGAAGCTTTCTTT. The encoded protein is CASSYYTGNTEAFF.

The table lists this clonotype with a few counts. A single base separates this from a much larger clone, so it may be a read error. This is likely a read error, given that the CDR3 carries no conserved phenylalanine or tryptophan at its end. DNA for the CDR3: TGTGCCAGCAGAGAACTAGCGGGGGCCTACGAGCAGTACCTC. It codes for CASRELAGAYEQYL. The chain couples TRBV6-1 to TRBJ2-7; 11 nucleotides align to TRBD2. The CDR3 contains 14 residues. The V segment lost 6 bases and the J segment 2 bases; nucleotides outside the gene matches: 3. Germline CDR1 and CDR2: MNHNS and SASEGT.

This clonotype showed up many times. The V and J genes are TRBV7-3 and TRBJ1-5, with TRBD1 as a possible D gene (6 bases). There are 17 residues in the CDR3. Germline values: CDR1 SGHTA, CDR2 FQGTGA. V was pared by 5 bases and J by 0 bases, with 17 bases between. CDR3 protein: CASSPRTTGYSNQPQHF. The CDR3 region has the DNA TGTGCCAGCAGCCCTCGCACGACAGGTTATAGCAATCAGCCCCAGCATTTT.

In its sample, this clonotype was seen a few times. V usage is TRBV4-1 and J usage is TRBJ2-7; D unclear. Germline CDR1 is MGHRA and CDR2 is YSYEKL. The CDR3 runs 15 residues. Deletions cut 4 bases from V and 0 bases from J, with 13 bases between. CDR3 bases: TGCGCCAGCAGCCTTTTAGGCAGCACCTCCTACGAGCAGTACTTC. This gives the protein CASSLLGSTSYEQYF.

Regarding this clonotype: Just one base apart from a much larger clone, this may be a read error. The chain combines TRBV30 with TRBJ2-1; D is uncertain. Trimming removed 2 bases at V and 7 bases at J, with 6 bases between. The germline CDR1 and CDR2 sequences are GTSNPN and SVGIG (reference sequence). This CDR3 region has 11 residues. The CDR3: CAWSRHNEQFF. Here the CDR3 DNA reads TGTGCCTGGAGTAGACATAATGAGCAGTTCTTC.

This clonotype was seen repeatedly, ten times or more. The V gene is TRBV6-1, the J gene TRBJ2-7; 9 bases fit TRBD2. The J segment lost 9 bases and the V segment lost 3 bases, leaving 9 bases of the junction unmatched. CDR1 and CDR2 from the germline V gene are MNHNS and SASEGT. CDR3 length equals 14 residues. This chain's CDR3 is CASSEGPAGGRQYF. The CDR3 DNA reads TGTGCCAGCAGTGAGGGTCCAGCGGGAGGTCGGCAGTACTTC.

This clonotype was counted at least ten times. The rearrangement links TRBV6-1 to TRBJ1-5; 7 nucleotides agree with TRBD1. Germline values: CDR1 MNHNS, CDR2 SASEGT. Trimming cost V 6 bases and J 3 bases; bases outside gene matches: 5. The length of the CDR3 is 14 residues. The DNA of the CDR3 is TGTGCCAGCAGCACGACAGGGTTCAATCAGCCCCAGCATTTT. This encodes CASSTTGFNQPQHF.

As to this clonotype: This may come from a read error, since a much larger clone is one base off. V is TRBV7-2 and J is TRBJ2-3, with 9 bases lining up with TRBD2. Germline CDR1 is SGHTA and CDR2 is FQGNSA. The CDR3 spans 16 residues. The V and J ends lost 2 bases and 3 bases, in that order; junction bases with no gene match: 6. The CDR3 region is CTSSLPAGGPTDTQYF. The CDR3 DNA follows: TGTACCAGCAGCTTACCGGCGGGAGGGCCGACAGATACGCAGTATTTT.

This clonotype was seen at least ten times. The CDR3 spells CASSQAPSRYNEQFF. CDR3 DNA: TGTGCCAGCAGCCAAGCCCCTAGTAGGTACAATGAGCAGTTCTTC. The chain employs TRBV3-1 and TRBJ2-1, with D hard to call. V shed 1 base and J shed 4 bases, with 11 bases lying between them. CDR3 length: 15 amino acids. CDR1 and CDR2 from the germline V gene are LGHDT and YNNKEL (reference sequence).

This clonotype has more than one count but fewer than ten. The rearrangement uses TRBV5-4 and TRBJ2-1; the D is unclear. This CDR3 spans 15 amino acids. With 4 bases removed from V and 4 bases from J, the gap between germline ends came to 15 bases. Germline CDR1 and CDR2: SGHNT and YYREEE (reference sequence). The CDR3, as DNA: TGTGCCAGCAGCCCCCTTATTGGCCCATACAATGAGCAGTTCTTC. Protein sequence: CASSPLIGPYNEQFF.

This rearrangement joins TRBV5-1 to TRBJ2-5, with 10 bases matching TRBD1. The germline CDR1 and CDR2 sequences are SGHRS and YFSETQ. J gave up 2 bases and V 4 bases, and 5 bases lay outside the gene matches. The CDR3 runs 15 residues. CDR3 sequence (DNA): TGCGCCAGCAGCCCGGGACAGGGGTGGCAAGAGACCCAGTACTTC. This encodes CASSPGQGWQETQYF. Full variable domain (outside the CDR3, taken from reference TRBV5-1 and TRBJ2-5): KAGVTQTPRYLIKTRGQQVTLSCSPISGHRSVSWYQQTPGQGLQFLFEYFSETQRNKGNFPGRFSGRQFSNSRSEMNVSTLELGDSALYLCASSPGQGWQETQYFGPGTRLLVL.

Many counts were recorded for this clonotype. The chain employs TRBV6-1 and TRBJ1-5, with D possibly being TRBD1 (5 bases). Germline loops: CDR1 MNHNS, CDR2 SASEGT. With 6 bases removed from V and 5 bases from J, the gap between germline ends came to 20 bases. This CDR3 contains 16 residues. The CDR3 DNA sequence: TGTGCCAGCAGCTCAGGGAGGGGAGTGCTGGATCAGCCCCAGCATTTT. Protein: CASSSGRGVLDQPQHF.

There are many counts of this clonotype. The V call is TRBV18, the J call TRBJ2-1; 8 bases map to TRBD2. V gave up 2 bases and J gave up 10 bases; unmatched junction bases: 4. CDR1 is KGHSH and CDR2 is LQKENI in the germline V gene. This CDR3 has 13 amino acids. The CDR3 region is CASSPFLAGEQFF. The CDR3 region has the DNA TGTGCCAGCTCACCATTTCTAGCGGGCGAGCAGTTCTTC.

This clonotype was recorded many times. V is TRBV7-2 and J is TRBJ2-7; 10 bases are shared with TRBD1. In germline, CDR1 is SGHTA, CDR2 FQGNSA. There are 14 residues in the CDR3. The J segment lost 3 bases and the V segment lost 5 bases, leaving 4 bases of the junction unmatched. CDR3 region: CASSPDRGNYEQYF. As DNA, the CDR3 is TGTGCCAGCAGCCCGGACAGGGGGAACTACGAGCAGTACTTC.

This clonotype was found many times. This chain connects TRBV4-3 to TRBJ2-5, with 10 positions matching TRBD1. The CDR3 runs 16 residues. Trimming at V came to 4 bases and at J to 4 bases, leaving 9 bases not matched to a gene. Germline V gene data show CDR1 as LGHNA and CDR2 as YSLEER. The CDR3 is CASSRAGTGVGETQYF. The DNA of the CDR3 is TGCGCCAGCAGCCGGGCCGGGACAGGGGTGGGAGAGACCCAGTACTTC.

This clonotype appeared many times. The chain combines TRBV3-1 with TRBJ2-2; D not resolved. From germline, CDR1 is LGHDT and CDR2 YNNKEL (reference sequence). Trimming cost V 1 base and J 6 bases, with 18 bases left between them. The CDR3 extends over 17 amino acids. CDR3 loop: CASSQAKVLVSSGELFF. The CDR3, as DNA: TGTGCCAGCAGCCAAGCCAAGGTCCTAGTAAGCTCCGGGGAGCTGTTTTTT.

This clonotype was seen more than once but under ten times. The gene calls are TRBV9 and TRBJ2-7, with D hard to call. CDR3 length: 13 amino acids. V was pared by 0 bases and J by 3 bases, with 7 bases between. Germline assignment: CDR1 SGDLS and CDR2 YYNGEE. CDR3 protein: CASSVALGYEQYF. The CDR3 DNA reads TGTGCCAGCAGCGTAGCTCTTGGCTACGAGCAGTACTTC.